This section outlines one T cell receptor (beta chain) sequence together with its context. Its antigen is as yet unknown. The record originates from a study of graft-versus-host responses after intestinal transplantation. Across the whole study: Recipients got multivisceral, liver-intestinal, or isolated intestinal transplants. Notes on the study in general: After transplant, early declines in HvG clones were associated with peak levels of circulating GvH clones.

Germline CDR1 LNHDA, CDR2 SQIVND (reference sequence). The CDR3 runs 11 residues. V was pared by 6 bases and J by 7 bases, with 9 bases between. Repertoires were generated with immunoSEQ multiplex PCR, while TCRdb's copy carries only in-frame clones and drops some. The sample gives around 90,000 clones, about 93% of which show up once; approximately 1% is in the top ten. Sample: unstimulated CD8+ T cells sorted from spleen or lymph node cells, taken before transplant. The receptor was isolated from a human donor who was the organ donor for an intestinal transplant. This chain links TRBV19 with TRBJ1-1; D not resolved. DNA for the CDR3: TGTGCCAGTAGGAGGGCCCTTGAAGCTTTCTTT. Translated: CASRRALEAFF.